This T cell receptor (beta chain) comes out of a study of cytomegalovirus exposure and HLA in healthy donors. Study as a whole: Unique TCR beta sequences numbering approximately 100 million came from 150 million to 200 million T cells in an earlier analysis. Findings and caveats of the study: Analysis was performed later, and it showed HLA-associated TCR beta chains to be more clonally expanded than equally common others. In a later analysis, common viral pathogens appeared linked to several of the most significant clusters.

The junction had 4 bases not matched to a gene; V was cut back by 5 bases and J by 5 bases. Germline V gene sequence: CDR1 MNHEY, CDR2 SVGAGI. This CDR3 comprises 14 residues. With respect to this clone: Its antigen is not identified.

The PCR had 60 Vbeta and 13 Jbeta primers. The data were produced by immunoSEQ multiplex PCR, yet TCRdb's version contains in-frame clones alone and is incomplete. The data show roughly 150,000 clones, with about 80% seen just once and 1.7% held by the top ten. The sample taken for sequencing was PBMCs. The sequence derives from a woman aged 25 to 39 in good health and CMV-seronegative. This rearrangement joins TRBV6-5 to TRBJ2-2; TRBD2 aligns across 8 bases. CDR3 sequence (DNA): TGTGCCAGCAGTCGGACTAGCTGGACCGGGGAGCTGTTTTTT. This encodes CASSRTSWTGELFF.